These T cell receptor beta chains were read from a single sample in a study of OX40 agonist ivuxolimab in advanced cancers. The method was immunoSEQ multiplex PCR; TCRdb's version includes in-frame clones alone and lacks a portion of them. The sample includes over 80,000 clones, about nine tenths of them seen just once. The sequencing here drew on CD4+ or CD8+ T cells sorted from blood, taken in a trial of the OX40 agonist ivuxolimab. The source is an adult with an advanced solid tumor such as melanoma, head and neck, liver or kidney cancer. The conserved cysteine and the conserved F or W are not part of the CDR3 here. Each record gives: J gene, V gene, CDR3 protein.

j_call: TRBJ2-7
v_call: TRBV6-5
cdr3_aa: ASSWGERGQNEQY

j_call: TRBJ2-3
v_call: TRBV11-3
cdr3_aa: ASSTRQGSVLDTQY

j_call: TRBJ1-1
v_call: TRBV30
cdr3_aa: AFRDRQTQKGAF

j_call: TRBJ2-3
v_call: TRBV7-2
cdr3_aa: ASSLDSGYPQDTQY

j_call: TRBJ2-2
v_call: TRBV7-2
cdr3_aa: ASSMGSLNTGELF

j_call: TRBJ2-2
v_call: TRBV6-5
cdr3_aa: ASRRGTANTGELF

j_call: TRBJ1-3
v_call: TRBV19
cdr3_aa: ASSLPGTTGNTIY

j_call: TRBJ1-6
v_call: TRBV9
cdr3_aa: ASSASGTPDSPLH

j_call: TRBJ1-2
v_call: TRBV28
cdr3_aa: ASSQERAGTGGLEGYT

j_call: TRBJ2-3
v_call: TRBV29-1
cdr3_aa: SAKTSGTSTDTQY

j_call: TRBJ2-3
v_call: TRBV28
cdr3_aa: ASSFQAQAGDTDTQY

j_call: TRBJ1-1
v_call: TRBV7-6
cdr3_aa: ASSLGQMNTEAF

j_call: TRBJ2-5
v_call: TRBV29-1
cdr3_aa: SVGIPGTSETQY

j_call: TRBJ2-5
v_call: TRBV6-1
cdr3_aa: ASINPGPLGETQY

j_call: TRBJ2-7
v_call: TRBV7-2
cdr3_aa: ASGRGPTYEQY

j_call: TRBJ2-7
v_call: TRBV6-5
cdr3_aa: ASSANLGDTYEQY

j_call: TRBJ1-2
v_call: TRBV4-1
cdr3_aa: ASSEYLIRNVDYGYT

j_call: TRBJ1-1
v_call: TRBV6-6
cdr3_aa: ASSYPSMNTEAF

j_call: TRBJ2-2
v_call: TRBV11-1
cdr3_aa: ASSPLISGGDSGELF

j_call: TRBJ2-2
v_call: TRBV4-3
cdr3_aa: ASSQDWGRVATGELF

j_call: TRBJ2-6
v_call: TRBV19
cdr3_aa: ATGEGAGANVLT

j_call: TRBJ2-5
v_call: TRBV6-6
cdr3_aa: ASSYRGETQY

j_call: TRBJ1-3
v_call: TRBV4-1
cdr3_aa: ASSQVDSRGKSSGNTIY